This TCR beta chain was captured by sequencing in a study of beta chain features in type 1 diabetes. Sorted CD4+ subsets: naive, central memory, regulatory, stem cell-like memory (CD45RO/CCR7/CD25/CD127/CD95/CD27 panel). Sequencing targeted expressed TCRB transcripts, as all isolated RNA had been reverse transcribed. Clones were sequenced by immunoSEQ multiplex PCR, and TCRdb holds only the in-frame ones, with some missing. Of hundreds of thousands of clones in the sample, under 20% were seen once. This TCR derives from a woman aged 18-29 years in good health. The sample taken for sequencing was naive CD4+ T cells from blood.

The chain's CDR3 is CASRSAPAANYGYTF. CDR3 nucleotides: TGTGCCAGCAGGTCCGCCCCGGCAGCTAACTATGGCTACACCTTC. The chain is built from TRBV28 and TRBJ1-2; D unclear. Trimming removed 6 bases at V and 0 bases at J, with 14 bases between. The germline V gene has CDR1 MDHEN and CDR2 SYDVKM. This CDR3 is built from 15 residues.